This is a list of T cell receptor beta chains from one sample in a study of Graves' ophthalmopathy and Graves' hyperthyroidism. TCRdb reanalysed the multiplex PCR reads using MiXCR and keeps one entry per CDR3 protein. Among around 1,200,000 distinct CDR3 sequences listed, 35% to 45% were seen once. The sample taken for sequencing was peripheral blood or thyroid tissue (not recorded which). These receptors originate from an adult man with Graves' hyperthyroidism. The CDR3 runs from the conserved cysteine through the conserved F or W. A D gene is named only where the DNA matches it firmly. The size field is filled for only some rows; it gives once, few, many or a size class.

clone size: few; D gene: NA; J gene: TRBJ2-5; V gene: TRBV19; CDR3 DNA: TGTGCCAGTAGTATAGAAACAGCGCGCCAAGAGACCCAGTACTTC; CDR3 protein: CASSIETARQETQYF
clone size: NA; D gene: TRBD1; J gene: TRBJ1-2; V gene: TRBV11-1; CDR3 DNA: TGTGCCAGCAGCTGGGGCGACAGGGGGCAATCTACGGCTAACTATGGCTACACCTTC; CDR3 protein: CASSWGDRGQSTANYGYTF
clone size: many; D gene: NA; J gene: TRBJ1-6; V gene: TRBV7-6; CDR3 DNA: TGTGCCAGCAGGAACACCTTAGATTCACCCCTCCACTTT; CDR3 protein: CASRNTLDSPLHF
clone size: NA; D gene: NA; J gene: TRBJ2-3; V gene: TRBV5-1; CDR3 DNA: TGCGCCAGCAAAAAGACAGCGGTTAGCGGAGATACGCAGTATTTT; CDR3 protein: CASKKTAVSGDTQYF
clone size: NA; D gene: TRBD2; J gene: TRBJ2-7; V gene: TRBV25-1; CDR3 DNA: TGTGCCAGCAGTGTCCAACTAGCGGGACCCTACGAGCAGTACTTC; CDR3 protein: CASSVQLAGPYEQYF
clone size: many; D gene: NA; J gene: TRBJ1-4; V gene: TRBV5-1; CDR3 DNA: TGCGCCAGCAGCGACAGAGTAAATGAAAAACTGTTTTTT; CDR3 protein: CASSDRVNEKLFF
clone size: NA; D gene: NA; J gene: TRBJ1-5; V gene: TRBV6-4; CDR3 DNA: TGTGCCAACACCGGGGCTTGGGGGGGCAATCAGCCCCAGCATTTT; CDR3 protein: CANTGAWGGNQPQHF
clone size: many; D gene: NA; J gene: TRBJ1-2; V gene: TRBV5-5; CDR3 DNA: TGTGCCAGCAGCTCCCGGGATGGGAGGGATGGCTACACCTTC; CDR3 protein: CASSSRDGRDGYTF
clone size: once; D gene: TRBD1; J gene: TRBJ1-1; V gene: TRBV12-3/TRBV12-4; CDR3 DNA: TGTGCCAGCAGTTACACCGGGACAGGGCGCACTGAAGCTTTCTTT; CDR3 protein: CASSYTGTGRTEAFF
clone size: few; D gene: NA; J gene: TRBJ2-5; V gene: TRBV5-5; CDR3 DNA: TGTGCCAGCAGCTTGGAGGTCGGAAAAGAGACCCAGTACTTC; CDR3 protein: CASSLEVGKETQYF
clone size: NA; D gene: NA; J gene: TRBJ2-6; V gene: TRBV10-3; CDR3 DNA: TGTGCCATCAGTGAAAGTGATGGGTTGAGCTCTGGGGCCAACGTCCTGACTTTC; CDR3 protein: CAISESDGLSSGANVLTF
clone size: NA; D gene: NA; J gene: TRBJ2-6; V gene: TRBV6-5; CDR3 DNA: TGTGCCAGCAGCCCCGTTGGACCGGGCTCTGGGGCCAACGTCCTGACTTTC; CDR3 protein: CASSPVGPGSGANVLTF
clone size: few; D gene: NA; J gene: TRBJ1-4; V gene: TRBV6-5; CDR3 DNA: TGTGCCAGCAGTTACTCTGGGCCCGGGAATGAAAAACTGTTTTTT; CDR3 protein: CASSYSGPGNEKLFF
clone size: NA; D gene: NA; J gene: TRBJ2-7; V gene: TRBV11-2; CDR3 DNA: TGTGCCAGCAGCTTTGGATTTTCGGCCCTAGCCATCAACGAGCAGTACTTC; CDR3 protein: CASSFGFSALAINEQYF
clone size: NA; D gene: TRBD1; J gene: TRBJ1-2; V gene: TRBV9; CDR3 DNA: TGTGCCAGCAGCGTAGGGGACAGTCCTAACTATGGCTACACCTTC; CDR3 protein: CASSVGDSPNYGYTF
clone size: many; D gene: NA; J gene: TRBJ1-1; V gene: TRBV7-2; CDR3 DNA: TGTGCCAGCGGGTTAGGGAACACTGAAGCTTTCTTT; CDR3 protein: CASGLGNTEAFF
clone size: many; D gene: TRBD1; J gene: TRBJ2-7; V gene: TRBV19; CDR3 DNA: TGTGCCAGTAGTCTTCGACAGGGGGCTAACGAGCAGTACTTC; CDR3 protein: CASSLRQGANEQYF
clone size: few; D gene: NA; J gene: TRBJ2-7; V gene: TRBV20-1; CDR3 DNA: TGCAGTGCTACCTCGGCGGCCGGGCAGTACTTC; CDR3 protein: CSATSAAGQYF
clone size: many; D gene: TRBD2; J gene: TRBJ2-7; V gene: TRBV7-8; CDR3 DNA: TGTGCCAGCAGCTTAGGCGGCGGGAGGGCGGGCGAGCAGTACTTC; CDR3 protein: CASSLGGGRAGEQYF
clone size: many; D gene: NA; J gene: TRBJ1-1; V gene: TRBV14; CDR3 DNA: TGTGCCAGCAGCCAAGCCTCTTCGATCTACTCAACTGAAGCTTTCTTT; CDR3 protein: CASSQASSIYSTEAFF
clone size: NA; D gene: TRBD2; J gene: TRBJ2-5; V gene: TRBV5-1; CDR3 DNA: TGCGCCAGCAGCCCTCGGCCGGGACTAGCGGGGCAAGAGACCCAGTACTTC; CDR3 protein: CASSPRPGLAGQETQYF
clone size: few; D gene: NA; J gene: TRBJ2-5; V gene: TRBV20-1; CDR3 DNA: TGCAGTGCTAGAGAAACCAGGGGCCGAGAGACCCAGTACTTC; CDR3 protein: CSARETRGRETQYF
clone size: NA; D gene: TRBD2; J gene: TRBJ2-7; V gene: TRBV12-3/TRBV12-4; CDR3 DNA: TGTGCCAGCAGTTTACCGGGACTAGGTGCTAACGAGCAGTACTTC; CDR3 protein: CASSLPGLGANEQYF
clone size: NA; D gene: NA; J gene: TRBJ1-1; V gene: TRBV24-1; CDR3 DNA: TGTGCCACCAGTGATTCGGAGGGGTTTAAGTCTGAAGCTTTCTTT; CDR3 protein: CATSDSEGFKSEAFF
clone size: NA; D gene: NA; J gene: TRBJ1-1; V gene: TRBV7-9; CDR3 DNA: TGTGCCAGCAGCTTAGGGGACCTCAGGGGCACTGAAGCTTTCTTT; CDR3 protein: CASSLGDLRGTEAFF
clone size: NA; D gene: TRBD2; J gene: TRBJ2-7; V gene: TRBV4-3; CDR3 DNA: TGCGCCAGCAGCCAAGCGTCTAGCGGGAGGGACTACGAGCAGTACTTC; CDR3 protein: CASSQASSGRDYEQYF
clone size: few; D gene: TRBD1; J gene: TRBJ1-6; V gene: TRBV28; CDR3 DNA: TGTGCCAGCAGCATGGGACAGACCCTCCACTTT; CDR3 protein: CASSMGQTLHF
clone size: NA; D gene: TRBD2; J gene: TRBJ2-3; V gene: TRBV15; CDR3 DNA: TGTGCCACCAGCGCAGGATTAGCGGGAGAAGGAGATACGCAGTATTTT; CDR3 protein: CATSAGLAGEGDTQYF